The clone carrying this TCR beta chain occurred a few times. Its antigen is still unknown. This specimen belongs to a study of blood T cells in healthy people across ages. PCR was performed a second time for roughly 7 to 11 cycles using a sample-barcoded 5' primer and a J-beta primer mix. There were at least 2.5 million CDR3-containing paired-end reads obtained from each sample. One entry per CDR3 protein results from TCRdb running MiXCR on the 5' RACE reads. The sample consists of fewer than 1,000,000 distinct CDR3 sequences, around half of them appearing once. Study observations and caveats: Unsorted PBMCs blocked a conclusive comparison of naive and antigen-experienced cells. Donors of long life had a larger count of naive CD4+ cells and greater diversity than aged donors. Diversity estimates from one million T cells were considered underestimates.

Germline values: CDR1 WSHSY, CDR2 SAAADI. The CDR3 is made up of 18 amino acids. The ends were cut back, 7 bases at V and 0 bases at J, with 22 bases in the middle. The sequenced material came from blood. The genes are TRBV10-2 and TRBJ2-1; D possibly corresponds to TRBD2 (6 bases). This clonotype was sampled from an older man in good health. CDR3 in amino acids: CASNNPPRRLVSYNEQFF. The CDR3 DNA reads TGCGCCAGCAATAACCCCCCAAGGAGACTAGTCTCCTACAATGAGCAGTTCTTC.